This T cell receptor (beta chain) was identified during a study of PD-L1 blockade in urothelial cancer. The overall study: In the patient group, about 85% of the roughly 29 were males with bladder-origin urothelial cancer. Blood drawn 3 weeks (second dose) and 6 weeks after treatment start was analyzed.

V was shortened by 0 bases and J by 4 bases, with 10 bases between the two germline ends. Germline-derived CDR1 and CDR2 are MNHEY and SMNVEV (reference sequence). This CDR3 region has 15 residues. Clones were sequenced by immunoSEQ multiplex PCR, and TCRdb holds only the in-frame ones, with some missing. The table shows tens of thousands of clones, with about 87% occurring only once. The chain couples TRBV27 to TRBJ1-5; D ambiguous. The sample in question was PBMCs, obtained around atezolizumab (anti-PD-L1) treatment. The clonotype was recovered from a man in his forties or fifties with urothelial cancer. The CDR3 loop is CASSLSRVRNQPQHF. CDR3 bases: TGTGCCAGCAGTTTATCGCGTGTGAGGAATCAGCCCCAGCATTTT.